A selection of T cell receptor beta chains follows, all from one sample in a study of OX40 agonist ivuxolimab in advanced cancers. Repertoires were generated with immunoSEQ multiplex PCR, while TCRdb's copy carries only in-frame clones and drops some. Of about 46,000 clones detected, around 81% appear once; the ten largest clones hold about 3%. Material: CD4+ or CD8+ T cells sorted from blood, obtained in a trial of the OX40 agonist ivuxolimab. The receptors originated from an adult with an advanced solid tumor such as melanoma, head and neck, liver or kidney cancer. Each CDR3 is given with its conserved first and last residue. A D gene is named only where the DNA matches it firmly. Some rows have no size entry. The others give once, few or many, or a class for an expanded clone.

D	V	J	size	CDR3	DNA
-	TRBV29-1	TRBJ1-2	-	CSVEDRGLGGYTF	TGCAGCGTTGAAGATCGGGGACTGGGGGGCTACACCTTC
TRBD2	TRBV5-6	TRBJ2-3	-	CASSYPGLAGGPADTQYF	TGTGCCAGCAGCTACCCGGGACTAGCGGGGGGGCCGGCAGATACGCAGTATTTT
TRBD1	TRBV18	TRBJ2-3	-	CASSLGQVTDTQYF	TGTGCCAGCTCACTCGGACAGGTTACAGATACGCAGTATTTT
-	TRBV7-9	TRBJ2-6	-	CASTASVGVNSGANVLTF	TGTGCCAGCACCGCGTCCGTAGGGGTTAACTCTGGGGCCAACGTCCTGACTTTC
-	TRBV7-2	TRBJ1-2	-	CASSLGTSNYGYTF	TGTGCCAGCAGCTTAGGGACATCCAACTATGGCTACACCTTC
-	TRBV18	TRBJ2-5	-	CASSPRGETQYF	TGTGCCAGCTCACCCCGGGGGGAGACCCAGTACTTC
TRBD1	TRBV5-1	TRBJ2-2	once	CASSFGQGITGELFF	TGCGCCAGCAGCTTTGGACAGGGGATCACCGGGGAGCTGTTTTTT
TRBD1	TRBV19	TRBJ1-1	-	CASSSYRGPTETFF	TGTGCCAGTAGTTCTTACAGGGGGCCCACTGAAACTTTCTTT
-	TRBV4-1	TRBJ1-4	-	CASSQEVGRNNEKLFF	TGCGCCAGCAGCCAAGAAGTGGGACGGAATAATGAAAAACTGTTTTTT
-	TRBV28	TRBJ1-2	-	CASSFVPRGYTF	TGTGCCAGCAGTTTCGTTCCGCGGGGCTACACCTTC
TRBD1	TRBV13	TRBJ2-3	-	CASSNPGTENLHTDTQYF	TGTGCCAGCAGCAACCCCGGGACAGAGAACCTCCACACAGATACGCAGTATTTT
TRBD2	TRBV7-2	TRBJ2-3	-	CASSSSGGTDTQYF	TGTGCCAGCAGCTCTAGCGGCGGCACAGATACGCAGTATTTT
-	TRBV10-2	TRBJ1-4	-	CASSTGATNEKLFF	TGCGCCAGCAGCACAGGTGCAACTAATGAAAAACTGTTTTTT
-	TRBV2	TRBJ2-7	-	CASSVLQGRHEQYF	TGTGCCAGCAGTGTTCTCCAGGGCCGCCACGAGCAGTACTTC
-	TRBV5-1	TRBJ2-5	-	CASSLDLQETQYF	TGCGCCAGCAGCCTGGACCTCCAAGAGACCCAGTACTTC
TRBD2	TRBV10-1	TRBJ2-1	few	CASSAASGGPRREQFF	TGCGCCAGCAGTGCGGCTAGCGGGGGCCCCCGCCGCGAGCAGTTCTTC
-	TRBV5-4	TRBJ2-2	once	CASSPSGTGELFF	TGTGCCAGCAGCCCCTCTGGCACCGGGGAGCTGTTTTTT
TRBD1	TRBV2	TRBJ2-7	-	CASSPRQGAAYEQYF	TGTGCCAGCAGCCCAAGACAGGGGGCGGCCTACGAGCAGTACTTC
-	TRBV7-9	TRBJ2-5	-	CGAAAQETQYF	TGTGGGGCTGCCGCCCAAGAGACCCAGTACTTC
TRBD1	TRBV12-5	TRBJ2-7	-	CASGLDAPGGLYEQYF	TGTGCTAGTGGTTTGGACGCCCCAGGGGGCCTTTACGAGCAGTACTTC
-	TRBV7-9	TRBJ1-1	-	CASSFLAEAFF	TGTGCCAGCAGCTTTCTCGCCGAAGCTTTCTTT
-	TRBV19	TRBJ1-2	few	CASTVTREGGYTF	TGTGCCAGTACCGTGACCCGAGAGGGCGGCTACACCTTC
TRBD1	TRBV18	TRBJ2-1	once	CASSPRDSVGEQFF	TGTGCCAGCTCACCTAGGGACAGTGTGGGTGAGCAGTTCTTC
-	TRBV6-6	TRBJ1-1	once	CASSGLVVRRDTEAFF	TGTGCCAGCAGTGGCCTGGTGGTCAGAAGAGACACTGAAGCTTTCTTT
TRBD1	TRBV7-9	TRBJ1-1	-	CASSPAGTGNTEAFF	TGTGCCAGCAGCCCGGCCGGGACAGGGAACACTGAAGCTTTCTTT